The 21 T cell receptor beta chains reported below all come from one sample, sequenced in a study of blood T cell repertoires in COVID-19. TCRdb's copy holds only in-frame clones and misses some; the assay was immunoSEQ multiplex PCR. In the table there are under 250,000 clones, 87% of which are singletons. The sample was peripheral blood. The receptor source for this set is a young man with active or convalescent COVID-19.

This chain connects TRBV5-1 to TRBJ2-3; D is unresolved. Trimming took 0 bases from V and 3 from J, leaving 8 bases between them. The CDR3 is 14 amino acids. CDR1 SGHRS and CDR2 YFSETQ come from the germline V gene. In DNA form, the CDR3 reads TGCGCCAGCAGCTTGGGCGGTACTACAGATACGCAGTATTTT. This codes for CASSLGGTTDTQYF.

The CDR3 nucleotides read TGTGCCAGCAGCTTAACGCCGGGGGGCACAGATACGCAGTATTTT. Its protein product is CASSLTPGGTDTQYF. This sequence joins TRBV7-3 and TRBJ2-3, with D possibly being TRBD2 (6 bases). V was cut by 0 bases and J by 1 base, with 8 bases left in between. Looked up from germline, CDR1 is SGHTA and CDR2 is FQGTGA. The CDR3 totals 15 residues.

The chain uses TRBV29-1 and TRBJ2-5; D is uncertain. The CDR3 runs to 12 residues. Germline CDR1 and CDR2: SQVTM and ANQGSEA. V lost 6 bases and J 1 base, leaving 9 bases between the germline ends. The CDR3 DNA reads as TGCAGCGTGGCGCCGGGCCAAGAGACCCAGTACTTC. Translated, it gives CSVAPGQETQYF.

The chain uses TRBV9 and TRBJ1-6; a weak D match, TRBD1 (5 bases). This CDR3 has 15 residues. The germline CDR1 and CDR2 sequences are SGDLS and YYNGEE. Trimming left V 4 bases short and J 4 bases short, with 12 bases between. The CDR3 reads CASSSSGLYNSPLHF. The CDR3 DNA reads TGTGCCAGCAGCTCATCAGGGTTATATAATTCACCCCTCCACTTT.

V is TRBV2 and J is TRBJ1-2, with D perhaps TRBD1 (5 bases). V was trimmed by 5 bases and J by 3 bases, leaving 7 bases between them. Germline V CDR1 and CDR2: SNHLY, FYNNEI. CDR3 length: 12 amino acids. CDR3: CASSQGYYGYTF. The CDR3 DNA is TGTGCCAGCAGTCAGGGTTACTATGGCTACACCTTC.

This chain links TRBV7-9 with TRBJ1-2; 9 bases align to TRBD1. This CDR3 region has 16 residues. The germline CDR1 and CDR2 sequences are SEHNR and FQNEAQ (reference sequence). V gave up 6 bases and J gave up 6 bases; unmatched junction bases: 14. The chain's CDR3 is CASSSPTGQGTNGYTF. For the CDR3, the DNA is TGTGCCAGCAGTTCGCCCACCGGACAGGGGACGAATGGCTACACCTTC.

The rearrangement links TRBV5-4 to TRBJ1-1; 7 bases are a match to TRBD1. The CDR3 is 15 amino acids. The V and J ends lost 3 bases and 0 bases, in that order; junction bases with no gene match: 5. Germline CDR1 is SGHNT and CDR2 is YYREEE (reference sequence). DNA for the CDR3: TGTGCCAGCAGCTCCGGGACAGCCATGAACACTGAAGCTTTCTTT. Amino acids: CASSSGTAMNTEAFF. Based on the CDR3 plus reference TRBV5-4 and TRBJ1-1, the full variable domain is ETGVTQSPTHLIKTRGQQVTLRCSSQSGHNTVSWYQQALGQGPQFIFQYYREEENGRGNFPPRFSGLQFPNYSSELNVNALELDDSALYLCASSSGTAMNTEAFFGQGTRLTVV.

V gene TRBV19 combines with J gene TRBJ1-1; possible D gene TRBD1, 5 bases. The V gene's germline CDR1 is LNHDA and CDR2 SQIVND (reference sequence). The V end was cut by 6 bases, the J end by 0 bases, with 20 bases between. The CDR3 has 17 residues. CDR3 sequence: CASSPPFIGALNTEAFF. CDR3 DNA sequence: TGTGCCAGTAGCCCCCCTTTTATAGGGGCCTTGAACACTGAAGCTTTCTTT. The full variable domain, rest sourced from reference TRBV19 and TRBJ1-1, is DGGITQSPKYLFRKEGQNVTLSCEQNLNHDAMYWYRQDPGQGLRLIYYSQIVNDFQKGDIAEGYSVSREKKESFPLTVTSAQKNPTAFYLCASSPPFIGALNTEAFFGQGTRLTVV.

The rearrangement joins TRBV25-1 to TRBJ2-6, with D possibly being TRBD1 (5 bases). Trimming removed 5 bases from V and 4 bases from J, with 9 bases in between. The CDR3 is made up of 14 amino acids. Germline V lookup: CDR1 MGHDK, CDR2 SYGVNS. The CDR3 DNA is TGTGCCAGCAGTCAGGGTGGGGGGGCCAACGTCCTGACTTTC. Protein product: CASSQGGGANVLTF. Full variable domain (outside the CDR3, taken from reference TRBV25-1 and TRBJ2-6): EADIYQTPRYLVIGTGKKITLECSQTMGHDKMYWYQQDPGMELHLIHYSYGVNSTEKGDLSSESTVSRIRTEHFPLTLESARPSHTSQYLCASSQGGGANVLTFGAGSRLTVL.

The CDR3 sequence is CASSKRQQSSYNEQFF. CDR3 DNA: TGTGCCAGTAGTAAAAGACAGCAGAGCTCCTACAATGAGCAGTTCTTC. This sequence joins TRBV19 and TRBJ2-1; weak D call: TRBD1 (5 bases). The CDR3 covers 16 residues. V was clipped by 4 bases and J by 0 bases, with 13 bases between them. The germline V gene has CDR1 LNHDA and CDR2 SQIVND (reference sequence).

A single count supports this clone. This sequence joins TRBV6-6 and TRBJ2-3, with 9 positions matching TRBD1. The J segment lost 5 bases and the V segment lost 7 bases, leaving 10 bases of the junction unmatched. Germline V CDR1 and CDR2: MNHNY, SVGAGI (reference sequence). This CDR3 comprises 15 residues. DNA for the CDR3: TGTGCCAGCACCGATAAAAGACAGGGGGGAGATACGCAGTATTTT. It is translated as CASTDKRQGGDTQYF.

V is TRBV28 and J is TRBJ2-7, with TRBD2 matching 10 bases. The CDR3 length is 14 residues. CDR1 MDHEN and CDR2 SYDVKM come from the germline V gene. V gave up 7 bases and J gave up 4 bases; unmatched junction bases: 7. Here the CDR3 DNA reads TGTGCCAGCATCCAGGGACTAGCGTATTACGAGCAGTACTTC. The encoded protein is CASIQGLAYYEQYF.

The V call is TRBV7-9, the J call TRBJ2-1; 8 nucleotides align to TRBD2. This CDR3 region has 16 residues. Germline CDR1 SEHNR, CDR2 FQNEAQ (reference sequence). The junction had 6 bases not matched to a gene; V was cut back by 5 bases and J by 0 bases. The CDR3 is CASSRLAGSSYNEQFF. CDR3 DNA sequence: TGTGCCAGCAGCCGATTAGCGGGGAGCTCCTACAATGAGCAGTTCTTC.

The J gene is TRBJ1-3, the V gene TRBV6-5; D unresolved. The CDR3 has 11 amino acids. Germline V gene sequence: CDR1 MNHEY, CDR2 SVGAGI. V lost 8 bases and J 4 bases, leaving 6 bases between the germline ends. The CDR3 loop reads CASFAGNTIYF. As DNA, the CDR3 is TGTGCCAGCTTTGCGGGAAACACCATATATTTT.

The CDR3: CASSLERGLGAYNEQFF. The DNA for the CDR3 is TGTGCCAGCAGCTTGGAGAGAGGACTAGGGGCTTACAATGAGCAGTTCTTC. The rearrangement links TRBV5-6 to TRBJ2-1, with 7 bases aligning to TRBD2. Germline CDR1 SGHDT, CDR2 YYEEEE. J lost 4 bases, V lost 0 bases, and 10 bases had no gene match. The CDR3 loop spans 17 amino acids.

The CDR3 bases are TGTGCCAGCAGCTTAAGAAGGGGCCAATACAATGAGCAGTTCTTC. Protein: CASSLRRGQYNEQFF. The chain uses TRBV7-3 and TRBJ2-1, with D perhaps matching TRBD1 (5 bases). Germline CDR1 is SGHTA and CDR2 is FQGTGA. V was shortened by 1 base and J by 4 bases, with 11 bases between the two germline ends. The CDR3 extends over 15 amino acids.

The table lists this clone with a few counts. The chain combines TRBV4-1 with TRBJ1-2; tentative D call: TRBD1 (6 bases). V lost 1 base, J lost 4 bases, and 13 bases lay in between. The CDR3 length is 15 residues. Germline assignment: CDR1 MGHRA and CDR2 YSYEKL. CDR3 amino acids: CASSQVDSLSYGYTF. The CDR3 DNA reads TGCGCCAGCAGCCAAGTGGACAGTCTATCCTATGGCTACACCTTC.

The V and J genes are TRBV29-1 and TRBJ1-2, with a tentative D call TRBD1 (5 bases). The V gene's germline CDR1 is SQVTM and CDR2 ANQGSEA. This CDR3 has 16 residues. V was trimmed by 7 bases and J by 0 bases, leaving 21 bases between them. This CDR3 reads CSDRPSGGIANYGYTF. CDR3 DNA sequence: TGCAGCGACAGGCCCTCTGGGGGGATAGCTAACTATGGCTACACCTTC.

The rearrangement links TRBV28 to TRBJ2-6, with 8 bases that match TRBD1. V lost 1 base, J lost 8 bases, and 4 bases stayed unmatched. This CDR3 region has 15 residues. Germline V gene data show CDR1 as MDHEN and CDR2 as SYDVKM. The CDR3 nucleotides read TGTGCCAGCAGTTTATTGGACAGGGCACCCAACGTCCTGACTTTC. It yields the protein CASSLLDRAPNVLTF.

V and J are TRBV11-2 and TRBJ2-3; maybe TRBD2 (5 bases). Germline lookup yields CDR1 SGHAT and CDR2 FQNNGV. The CDR3 covers 15 residues. V lost 5 bases and J 6 bases, leaving 18 bases between the germline ends. The CDR3 here is CASSASGSYSDTQYF. In nucleotides, the CDR3 is TGTGCCAGCAGCGCGTCGGGGAGCTACTCCGATACGCAGTATTTT.

This clone was seen only a few times. This CDR3 is also generated by other DNA sequences in the sample. V and J are TRBV3-1 (or the pseudogene TRBV3-2) and TRBJ2-7, with 8 bases matching TRBD1. The length of the CDR3 is 14 residues. Germline trimming cut 1 base from V and 6 bases from J; bases unmatched to any gene: 5. Germline CDR1 LGHDT, CDR2 YNNKEL (reference sequence). This CDR3 reads CASSQATGVGEQYF. As DNA, the CDR3 is TGTGCCAGCAGCCAAGCGACAGGGGTGGGCGAGCAGTACTTC.